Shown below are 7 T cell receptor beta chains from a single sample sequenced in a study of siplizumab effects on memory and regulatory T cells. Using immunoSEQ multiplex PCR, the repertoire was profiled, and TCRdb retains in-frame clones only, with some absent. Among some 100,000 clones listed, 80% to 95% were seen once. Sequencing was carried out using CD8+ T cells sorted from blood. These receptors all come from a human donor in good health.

In DNA, the CDR3 is TGTGCCAGCAGCCAAGAGGAAAGACTCTCCTACGAGCAGTACTTC. It codes for CASSQEERLSYEQYF. The rearrangement joins TRBV4-2 to TRBJ2-7; unclear D gene. CDR3 length: 15 amino acids. Trimming shortened V by 0 bases and J by 0 bases, and 9 bases separated the two germline ends. CDR1 and CDR2 (germline): LGHNA, YNFKEQ.

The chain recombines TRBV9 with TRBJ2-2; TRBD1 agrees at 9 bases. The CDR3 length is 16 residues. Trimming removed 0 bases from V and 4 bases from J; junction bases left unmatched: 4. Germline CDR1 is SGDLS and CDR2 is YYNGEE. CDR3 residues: CASSVEGTGITGELFF. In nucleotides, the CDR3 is TGTGCCAGCAGCGTAGAGGGGACAGGGATCACCGGGGAGCTGTTTTTT.

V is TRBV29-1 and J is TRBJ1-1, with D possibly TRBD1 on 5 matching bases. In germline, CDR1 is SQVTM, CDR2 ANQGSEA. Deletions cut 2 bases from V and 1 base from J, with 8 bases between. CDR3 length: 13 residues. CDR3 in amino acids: CSVETGGNTEAFF. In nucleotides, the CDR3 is TGCAGCGTTGAAACCGGGGGGAACACTGAAGCTTTCTTT.

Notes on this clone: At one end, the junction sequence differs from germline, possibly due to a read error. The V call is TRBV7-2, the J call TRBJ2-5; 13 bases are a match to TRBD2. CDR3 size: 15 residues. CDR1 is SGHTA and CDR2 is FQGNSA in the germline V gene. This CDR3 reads CASSSRLAGGPRPNF. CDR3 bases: TGTGCCAGCAGCTCCAGACTAGCGGGGGGTCCCCGCCCCAACTTC.

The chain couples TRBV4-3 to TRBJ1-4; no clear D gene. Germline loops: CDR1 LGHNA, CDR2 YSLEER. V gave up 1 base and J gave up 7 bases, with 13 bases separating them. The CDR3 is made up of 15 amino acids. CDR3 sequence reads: CASSQGIGTAEKLFF. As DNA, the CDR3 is TGCGCCAGCAGCCAAGGGATCGGAACGGCTGAAAAACTGTTTTTT.

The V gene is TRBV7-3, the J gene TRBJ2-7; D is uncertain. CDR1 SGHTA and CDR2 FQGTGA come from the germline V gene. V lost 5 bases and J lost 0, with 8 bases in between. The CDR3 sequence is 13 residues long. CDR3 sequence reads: CASSHDNSYEQYF. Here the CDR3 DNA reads TGTGCCAGCAGCCACGACAACTCCTACGAGCAGTACTTC.

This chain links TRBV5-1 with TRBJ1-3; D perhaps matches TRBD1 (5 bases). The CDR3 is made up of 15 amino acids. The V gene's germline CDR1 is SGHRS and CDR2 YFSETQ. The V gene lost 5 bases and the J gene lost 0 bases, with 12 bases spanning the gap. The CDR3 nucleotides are TGCGCCAGCAGATTCGAGACAGCCTCTGGAAACACCATATATTTT. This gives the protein CASRFETASGNTIYF.